These 7 T cell receptor beta chains share one sample of origin, sequenced in a study of Ad26.COV2.S vaccination and SARS-CoV-2 variants. Produced via immunoSEQ multiplex PCR; TCRdb's table is partial and in-frame only. The table has around 300,000 clones, 75% to 90% seen once. Treatment of the sample: approximately 18 received Ad26.COV2.S at low or high dose, single or two shots; 5 received placebo; per-sample allocation not given. Day 63 following the first vaccine or placebo injection was when the samples were taken. The sample in question was peripheral blood, obtained in a trial of Ad26.COV2.S vaccine versus placebo. Every receptor here comes from a person between 18 and 59 years old who received the Ad26.COV2.S COVID-19 vaccine or a placebo.

The chain combines TRBV15 with TRBJ1-5; weak D call: TRBD1 (5 bases). Germline V lookup: CDR1 LNHNV, CDR2 YYDKDF (reference sequence). The CDR3 totals 14 residues. The V end lost 1 base, the J end lost 5 bases, and 9 bases lay between the germline ends. The CDR3 loop reads CATSRGGGDQPQHF. CDR3 nucleotides: TGTGCCACCAGCAGAGGGGGAGGGGATCAGCCCCAGCATTTT.

The V call is TRBV27, the J call TRBJ1-1; perhaps TRBD1 as D (5 bases). V was shortened by 6 bases and J by 1 base, with 12 bases between the two germline ends. The CDR3 totals 14 residues. Germline V gene sequence: CDR1 MNHEY, CDR2 SMNVEV (reference sequence). The CDR3 protein is CASRLLTGNTEAFF. The CDR3 DNA sequence: TGTGCCAGCAGGCTACTCACAGGGAACACTGAAGCTTTCTTT.

This chain connects TRBV15 to TRBJ1-1; D is unresolved. Trimming shortened V by 1 base and J by 1 base, and 22 bases separated the two germline ends. CDR3 length: 19 residues. Germline CDR1 reads LNHNV; CDR2 reads YYDKDF (reference sequence). The CDR3: CATSRGAGDPGRTNTEAFF. The CDR3 nucleotides are TGTGCCACCAGCAGAGGGGCCGGGGATCCCGGGAGAACGAACACTGAAGCTTTCTTT.

This chain connects TRBV3-1 (or the pseudogene TRBV3-2) to TRBJ2-1; D not certain. This CDR3 has 15 residues. Trimming removed 3 bases at V and 1 base at J, with 10 bases between. Germline values: CDR1 LGHDT, CDR2 YNNKEL (reference sequence). CDR3 loop: CASSHSRKSYNEQFF. For the CDR3, the DNA is TGTGCCAGCAGCCACTCCCGCAAATCCTACAATGAGCAGTTCTTC.

The rearrangement joins TRBV7-2 to TRBJ1-6; D is perhaps TRBD1 (5 bases). This CDR3 is built from 15 residues. The germline V and J ends were trimmed by 1 base and 10 bases, with 14 bases remaining between them. Germline values: CDR1 SGHTA, CDR2 FQGNSA. This chain's CDR3 is CASSLGQGSNSPLHF. The CDR3 nucleotides are TGTGCCAGCAGCTTAGGGCAGGGAAGCAACTCACCCCTCCACTTT. Combining the CDR3 with reference TRBV7-2 and TRBJ1-6 gives the whole variable domain GAGVSQSPSNKVTEKGKDVELRCDPISGHTALYWYRQSLGQGLEFLIYFQGNSAPDKSGLPSDRFSAERTGGSVSTLTIQRTQQEDSAVYLCASSLGQGSNSPLHFGNGTRLTVT.

This rearrangement joins TRBV6-1 to TRBJ2-7; 7 bases are a match to TRBD2. The V and J ends lost 7 bases and 5 bases, in that order; junction bases with no gene match: 8. CDR1 and CDR2 from the germline V gene are MNHNS and SASEGT. The CDR3 consists of 13 residues. CDR3 sequence: CASNPWGGDEQYF. Here the CDR3 DNA reads TGTGCCAGCAATCCCTGGGGGGGGGACGAGCAGTACTTC.

The chain links TRBV27 to TRBJ1-5; D not resolved. V lost 3 bases, J lost 4 bases, and 4 bases lay in between. The CDR3 runs to 12 residues. From germline, CDR1 is MNHEY and CDR2 SMNVEV (reference sequence). The CDR3 reads CASSFPNQPQHF. For the CDR3, the DNA is TGTGCCAGCAGTTTCCCAAATCAGCCCCAGCATTTT.